This TCR beta chain was captured by sequencing in a study of cytotoxic CD8 clonotypes in ibrutinib-treated CLL. Trimming took 5 bases from V and 1 from J, leaving 8 bases between them. Per germline, CDR1 SGHTA and CDR2 FQGNSA. CDR3 length: 13 amino acids. The method was immunoSEQ multiplex PCR; TCRdb's version includes in-frame clones alone and lacks a portion of them. This sample carries 250,000 to 350,000 clones, 60% to 80% of them seen once, and the ten largest clones take about 5.3%. The rearrangement joins TRBV7-2 to TRBJ1-1; no clear D. The source was PBMCs, collected at disease progression, from a patient treated with ibrutinib. The receptor was derived from a human donor with chronic lymphocytic leukemia. The CDR3 loop is CASSALRNTEAFF. DNA for the CDR3: TGTGCCAGCAGCGCCCTGAGGAACACTGAAGCTTTCTTT.